One and the same sample provided the 32 T cell receptor beta chains below, sequenced in a study of neoadjuvant nivolumab and ipilimumab in lung cancer. Clones were sequenced by immunoSEQ multiplex PCR, and TCRdb holds only the in-frame ones, with some missing. The sample includes approximately 35,000 clones, about 92% of them seen just once. Material: peripheral blood, obtained after neoadjuvant nivolumab, alone or with ipilimumab, at or shortly before surgery. The receptor source for this set is an adult with non-small cell lung cancer.

The V call is TRBV7-9, the J call TRBJ2-2; 7 bases are a match to TRBD1. Trimming removed 5 bases from V and 4 bases from J; junction bases left unmatched: 7. This CDR3 region has 15 residues. Germline CDR1 SEHNR, CDR2 FQNEAQ (reference sequence). CDR3 amino acids: CASSKDRAPTGELFF. The DNA for the CDR3 is TGTGCCAGCAGCAAAGACAGGGCCCCCACCGGGGAGCTGTTTTTT.

The chain has TRBV7-3 and TRBJ2-2, with D maybe TRBD2 (5 bases). The V gene's germline CDR1 is SGHTA and CDR2 FQGTGA. V lost 3 bases to trimming and J lost 13 bases, with 18 bases between them. This CDR3 is 14 amino acids long. This chain's CDR3 is CASSFEGPSGRLFF. The CDR3 DNA reads TGTGCCAGCAGCTTCGAGGGTCCGTCCGGACGGCTGTTTTTT.

The chain is built from TRBV7-8 and TRBJ2-7; 12 bases agree with TRBD1. J was trimmed by 4 bases and V by 5 bases; bases with no gene match: 6. CDR1 and CDR2 (germline): SGHVS, FQNEAQ. This CDR3 is 15 amino acids long. CDR3 amino acids: CASSPGTGGVYEQYF. The CDR3 region has the DNA TGTGCCAGCAGCCCCGGGACAGGGGGCGTATACGAGCAGTACTTC.

J is TRBJ2-5 and V is TRBV5-1; D remains ambiguous. Germline V gives CDR1 SGHRS, CDR2 YFSETQ. This CDR3 has 11 amino acids. The V and J ends lost 0 bases and 10 bases respectively, with 7 bases between them. CDR3 amino acids: CASSLGVDQYF. Written as DNA, the CDR3 is TGCGCCAGCAGCTTGGGGGTTGACCAGTACTTC.

There are a few counts of this clone. The CDR3, as DNA: TGTGCCAGTAGTATATTCCCGACAAGCTCCTATGGCTACACCTTC. This codes for CASSIFPTSSYGYTF. The chain carries TRBV19 and TRBJ1-2; unclear D gene. The length of the CDR3 is 15 residues. From germline, CDR1 is LNHDA and CDR2 SQIVND (reference sequence). V gave up 2 bases and J gave up 4 bases, with 14 bases separating them.

V is TRBV18 and J is TRBJ1-5; no definite D call. The ends were cut back, 1 base at V and 3 bases at J, with 13 bases in the middle. The CDR3 extends over 16 amino acids. Per the germline V gene, CDR1 is KGHSH and CDR2 is LQKENI. The CDR3, as DNA: TGTGCCAGCTCACCACTTTCGGGTCATCCCAATCAGCCCCAGCATTTT. It specifies CASSPLSGHPNQPQHF.

The DNA of the CDR3 is TGTGCCAGCAGCTTTGGGTCAGGGACTAGCACAGATACGCAGTATTTT. Translated, it gives CASSFGSGTSTDTQYF. The genes are TRBV7-9 and TRBJ2-3, with D perhaps TRBD2 (6 bases). Germline V CDR1 and CDR2: SEHNR, FQNEAQ (reference sequence). The CDR3 has 16 residues. Trimming took off 3 bases at V and 0 bases at J, with 13 bases between the two ends.

This chain links TRBV7-6 with TRBJ2-5; TRBD1 matches 11 bases. CDR1 is SGHVS, CDR2 FNYEAQ, per germline. Germline trimming cut 1 base from V and 5 bases from J; bases unmatched to any gene: 12. CDR3 length: 18 residues. CDR3 bases: TGTGCCAGCAGCTTAGGAAATGCCGGGACAGGGGGAAAGGAGACCCAGTACTTC. Amino acids: CASSLGNAGTGGKETQYF.

The rearrangement uses TRBV7-3 and TRBJ1-1; D is unclear. Germline V gives CDR1 SGHTA, CDR2 FQGTGA. The CDR3 length is 14 residues. V lost 3 bases, J lost 0 bases, and 8 bases lay in between. The CDR3, as DNA: TGTGCCAGCAGCTTGAGCGGTTTGAACACTGAAGCTTTCTTT. Residues: CASSLSGLNTEAFF.

This clone was seen more than once but under ten times. The gene calls are TRBV6-5 and TRBJ2-2; D uncertain. The CDR3 contains 14 residues. V gave up 0 bases and J gave up 8 bases, with 10 bases separating them. CDR1 and CDR2 from the germline V gene are MNHEY and SVGAGI. CDR3: CASSYSLSKGELFF. CDR3 nucleotide sequence: TGTGCCAGCAGTTACTCGCTGTCCAAGGGGGAGCTGTTTTTT.

V gene TRBV19 combines with J gene TRBJ2-7; 9 bases line up with TRBD2. From germline, CDR1 is LNHDA and CDR2 SQIVND (reference sequence). This CDR3 spans 14 amino acids. The J segment lost 1 base and the V segment lost 6 bases, leaving 4 bases of the junction unmatched. Here the CDR3 DNA reads TGTGCCAGTAGAGCGGGAGGAGAATCCTACGAGCAGTACTTC. Residues: CASRAGGESYEQYF.

The chain's CDR3 is CASSPGLAGDHIYEQYF. CDR3 sequence (DNA): TGTGCCAGCAGTCCGGGACTAGCGGGAGACCACATCTACGAGCAGTACTTC. The chain recombines TRBV6-7 with TRBJ2-7; TRBD2 matches at 14 bases. TRBV6-7 is noted as an ORF with a role that remains uncertain. This CDR3 is 17 amino acids long. J lost 3 bases, V lost 5 bases, and 9 bases had no gene match.

The gene calls are TRBV11-3 and TRBJ2-1, with D unresolved. The V end lost 4 bases, the J end lost 8 bases, and 21 bases lay between the germline ends. This CDR3 is 16 amino acids long. Germline CDR1 is SGHNT and CDR2 is YENEEA. The CDR3 protein is CASSSPEVGESDEQFF. The CDR3 nucleotides read TGTGCCAGCAGCTCCCCCGAGGTCGGAGAGTCGGATGAGCAGTTCTTC.

The chain links TRBV4-1 to TRBJ2-3, with TRBD2 matching 9 bases. Germline CDR1 MGHRA, CDR2 YSYEKL. V dropped 2 bases and J dropped 0; count of bases not matched to a gene: 9. There are 18 residues in the CDR3. CDR3 residues: CASSQSRLAARSTDTQYF. CDR3 coding DNA: TGCGCCAGCAGCCAATCGAGACTAGCGGCTAGAAGCACAGATACGCAGTATTTT.

V gene TRBV6-6 combines with J gene TRBJ1-2; 9 nucleotides agree with TRBD1. This CDR3 is built from 15 residues. CDR1 and CDR2 (germline): MNHNY, SVGAGI (reference sequence). V shed 5 bases and J 2 bases; nucleotides not matched to a gene: 6. The CDR3 coding sequence is TGTGCCAGCAGTACCCGAACAGGGGGCAACTATGGCTACACCTTC. It yields the protein CASSTRTGGNYGYTF.

The chain recombines TRBV9 with TRBJ2-1, with D possibly matching TRBD2 (6 bases). This CDR3 region has 14 residues. Germline V gives CDR1 SGDLS, CDR2 YYNGEE. V lost 2 bases, J lost 10 bases, and 16 bases lay in between. The CDR3 protein is CASSVTPLANEQFF. The CDR3 DNA reads TGTGCCAGCAGCGTCACCCCGCTAGCGAACGAGCAGTTCTTC.

The chain employs TRBV11-2 and TRBJ2-3; 9 bases line up with TRBD2. Trimming took 1 base from V and 4 from J; bases not matched to a gene: 3. Germline-derived CDR1 and CDR2 are SGHAT and FQNNGV. CDR3 length equals 15 residues. The CDR3 spells CASSLVAGGSDTQYF. The CDR3 DNA sequence: TGTGCCAGCAGCTTAGTTGCGGGAGGGTCAGATACGCAGTATTTT.

This clone showed up just once. The chain employs TRBV4-1 and TRBJ2-1, with TRBD2 identical over 14 bases. From germline, CDR1 is MGHRA and CDR2 YSYEKL. V gave up 4 bases and J gave up 4 bases; unmatched junction bases: 15. The CDR3 extends over 20 amino acids. For the CDR3, the DNA is TGCGCCAGCAGCCCTCTTTCCGGGACTAGCGGGAGAGGAGGGTACAATGAGCAGTTCTTC. It codes for CASSPLSGTSGRGGYNEQFF.

This clone was counted once. The V and J genes are TRBV6-1 and TRBJ1-5; a possible D gene is TRBD1 (5 bases). This CDR3 has 16 residues. V was pared by 4 bases and J by 6 bases, with 19 bases between. Germline CDR1 is MNHNS and CDR2 is SASEGT. The CDR3 nucleotides read TGTGCCAGCAGTGTGCCGCGAAGGGGCCGGTCTCAGCCCCAGCATTTT. The encoded protein is CASSVPRRGRSQPQHF.

This clone appeared once. The chain has TRBV18 and TRBJ2-1, with D hard to call. Germline CDR1 is KGHSH and CDR2 is LQKENI. CDR3 size: 12 residues. The V and J ends lost 2 bases and 6 bases respectively, with 5 bases between them. CDR3 protein: CASSPKGNEQFF. The DNA for the CDR3 is TGTGCCAGCTCACCAAAGGGCAATGAGCAGTTCTTC.

V usage is TRBV27 and J usage is TRBJ2-7; D unresolved. Trimming removed 2 bases at V and 5 bases at J, with 10 bases between. Germline V gene lookup returns CDR1 MNHEY and CDR2 SMNVEV (reference sequence). This CDR3 is built from 13 residues. The CDR3 is CASSLLRTHEQYF. The DNA of the CDR3 is TGTGCCAGCAGTTTACTTAGAACCCACGAGCAGTACTTC.

V and J are TRBV18 and TRBJ2-1; D ambiguous. V dropped 1 base and J dropped 2 bases, with 18 bases sitting between them. Germline CDR1 reads KGHSH; CDR2 reads LQKENI. There are 18 residues in the CDR3. The CDR3 DNA follows: TGTGCCAGCTCACCACGGTTGAGGTCGGCAGGTACCTACAATGAGCAGTTCTTC. Protein product: CASSPRLRSAGTYNEQFF.

The chain couples TRBV7-3 to TRBJ2-2; TRBD2 matches at 10 bases. CDR3 length: 16 residues. Germline trimming cut 5 bases from V and 1 base from J; bases unmatched to any gene: 4. Germline V gives CDR1 SGHTA, CDR2 FQGTGA. The CDR3 DNA is TGTGCCAGCAGCCCCCGGACTAGCGGGAACACCGGGGAGCTGTTTTTT. Translating it yields CASSPRTSGNTGELFF.

The V call is TRBV29-1, the J call TRBJ2-7, with TRBD2 matching 16 bases. CDR3 length: 16 amino acids. V was clipped by 6 bases and J by 7 bases; unmatched bases: 12. CDR1 is SQVTM and CDR2 is ANQGSEA in the germline V gene. Written as DNA, the CDR3 is TGCAGCGTATCCGGGACTAGCGGGAGGGTTGGGGGAGAGCAGTACTTC. It is translated as CSVSGTSGRVGGEQYF.

The chain recombines TRBV2 with TRBJ2-7, with TRBD1 matching over 8 bases. The CDR3 runs to 15 residues. CDR1 is SNHLY, CDR2 FYNNEI, per germline. The trim removed 2 bases at V and 3 bases at J, leaving 6 bases unmatched. CDR3 region: CASSERTTGGYEQYF. CDR3 bases: TGTGCCAGCAGTGAAAGAACTACAGGGGGCTACGAGCAGTACTTC.

The chain combines TRBV28 with TRBJ2-7; 8 positions match TRBD2. After removal of 6 bases from V and 1 base from J, the junction contained 5 bases not matched to a gene. This CDR3 region has 14 residues. Germline V gene data show CDR1 as MDHEN and CDR2 as SYDVKM. CDR3 sequence (DNA): TGTGCCAGCAGCCGGACGGGAGGGTCCTACGAGCAGTACTTC. Translating it yields CASSRTGGSYEQYF. Together with reference TRBV28 and TRBJ2-7, the CDR3 gives the full variable domain: DVKVTQSSRYLVKRTGEKVFLECVQDMDHENMFWYRQDPGLGLRLIYFSYDVKMKEKGDIPEGYSVSREKKERFSLILESASTNQTSMYLCASSRTGGSYEQYFGPGTRLTVT.

The rearrangement uses TRBV5-1 and TRBJ2-1, with TRBD2 matching 8 bases. With 4 bases clipped from V and 6 bases from J, the junction kept 9 bases outside the gene matches. Germline CDR1 reads SGHRS; CDR2 reads YFSETQ. CDR3 size: 15 residues. CDR3 bases: TGCGCCAGCAGCCGGGGGACTAGTGCGTCCAATGAGCAGTTCTTC. It is translated as CASSRGTSASNEQFF.

This chain uses TRBV7-9 with TRBJ2-7, with no clear D. The V gene lost 1 base and the J gene lost 1 base, with 8 bases spanning the gap. CDR3 length equals 14 residues. CDR1 SEHNR and CDR2 FQNEAQ come from the germline V gene (reference sequence). CDR3 sequence (DNA): TGTGCCAGCAGCTTAGGCGGCGGTTCCTACGAGCAGTACTTC. Amino acid sequence: CASSLGGGSYEQYF.

The V and J genes are TRBV7-9 and TRBJ1-4; no clear D. CDR1 and CDR2 (germline): SEHNR, FQNEAQ (reference sequence). V was trimmed by 5 bases and J by 0 bases, leaving 10 bases between them. The CDR3 consists of 15 residues. This chain's CDR3 is CASSLYSATNEKLFF. CDR3 DNA: TGTGCCAGCAGCCTATACAGTGCAACTAATGAAAAACTGTTTTTT.

CDR3 nucleotide sequence: TGTGCCAGCAGCTTAGACAGGCAGCCTAGTAGGACCCAGTACTTC. Protein sequence: CASSLDRQPSRTQYF. V is TRBV11-2 and J is TRBJ2-5; D is undetermined. Per germline, CDR1 SGHAT and CDR2 FQNNGV. Between the trimmed V and J ends, which lost 0 bases and 7 bases, there was a span of 15 bases. The CDR3 length is 15 residues.

The chain couples TRBV18 to TRBJ1-1; D might be TRBD1 (5 bases). Germline V gene sequence: CDR1 KGHSH, CDR2 LQKENI. V dropped 6 bases and J dropped 0 bases, with 11 bases sitting between them. CDR3 length equals 14 residues. Here the CDR3 reads CASSPGTVNTEAFF. The CDR3 DNA is TGTGCCAGCTCCCCCGGGACGGTGAACACTGAAGCTTTCTTT.

The V and J genes are TRBV6-6 and TRBJ1-2; 10 bases align to TRBD1. The germline CDR1 and CDR2 sequences are MNHNY and SVGAGI (reference sequence). V was clipped by 6 bases and J by 6 bases; unmatched bases: 10. The CDR3 length is 15 residues. In nucleotides, the CDR3 is TGTGCCAGCAGCTCCGGGACAGGGGATGAGAATGGCTACACCTTC. Its translation: CASSSGTGDENGYTF.